What follows are 7 T cell receptor beta chains derived from one specimen sequenced in a study of cytomegalovirus exposure and HLA in healthy donors. PCR amplification relied on 60 Vbeta primers (plus 13 Jbeta primers). The protocol was immunoSEQ multiplex PCR, while the TCRdb copy is restricted to in-frame clones and leaves out a portion. The top ten clones hold 2.9% of a sample with around 190,000 clones, 65% to 85% of them seen once. The specimen was PBMCs. The receptors come from a female donor in good health and CMV-seronegative.

The chain employs TRBV11-3 and TRBJ2-1, with 10 nucleotides matching TRBD1. Germline CDR1 SGHNT, CDR2 YENEEA. V gave up 5 bases and J gave up 1 base; unmatched junction bases: 8. The CDR3 runs 17 residues. As DNA, the CDR3 is TGTGCCAGCAGCGGAGGGACAGGGGACACATCCTACAATGAGCAGTTCTTC. Protein sequence: CASSGGTGDTSYNEQFF.

This clone has only a few counts. Other DNA sequences from this sample encode an identical CDR3 as well. The chain has TRBV19 and TRBJ2-3, with TRBD2 identical over 10 bases. The CDR3 covers 14 residues. Germline V gene sequence: CDR1 LNHDA, CDR2 SQIVND (reference sequence). V lost 6 bases to trimming and J lost 0 bases; unmatched junction nucleotides: 0. CDR3 loop: CASRTSGSTDTQYF. As DNA, the CDR3 is TGTGCCAGTAGGACTAGCGGGAGCACAGATACGCAGTATTTT. Together with reference TRBV19 and TRBJ2-3, the CDR3 gives the full variable domain: DGGITQSPKYLFRKEGQNVTLSCEQNLNHDAMYWYRQDPGQGLRLIYYSQIVNDFQKGDIAEGYSVSREKKESFPLTVTSAQKNPTAFYLCASRTSGSTDTQYFGPGTRLTVL.

The chain links TRBV11-3 to TRBJ2-5, with TRBD1 identical over 7 bases. TRBJ2-7 explains the end of the DNA better; the J call may be wrong. Germline V gene lookup returns CDR1 SGHNT and CDR2 YENEEA. The CDR3 runs to 14 residues. The CDR3 sequence: CASSFPGTEYEQYF. CDR3 DNA: TGTGCCAGCAGCTTCCCCGGGACAGAATACGAGCAGTACTTC.

V usage is TRBV7-2 and J usage is TRBJ2-5; D possibly corresponds to TRBD2 (5 bases). The V gene lost 1 base and the J gene lost 3 bases, with 6 bases spanning the gap. CDR3 length: 13 residues. CDR1 and CDR2 from the germline V gene are SGHTA and FQGNSA. DNA of the CDR3: TGTGCCAGCAGCTTAGAAGCGGAAGAGACCCAGTACTTC. Protein: CASSLEAEETQYF.

The gene calls are TRBV5-8 and TRBJ2-6; D possibly corresponds to TRBD1 (5 bases). The germline CDR1 and CDR2 sequences are SGHTS and YDEGEE. Trimming took 4 bases from V and 0 from J, leaving 11 bases between them. The CDR3 runs to 16 residues. For the CDR3, the DNA is TGTGCCAGCAGCGACAGCCACCACTCTGGGGCCAACGTCCTGACTTTC. Encoded protein: CASSDSHHSGANVLTF.

This chain connects TRBV19 to TRBJ1-1; perhaps TRBD1 as D (5 bases). The V end lost 3 bases, the J end lost 1 base, and 12 bases lay between the germline ends. Germline CDR1 and CDR2: LNHDA and SQIVND (reference sequence). CDR3 length: 15 amino acids. CDR3 in amino acids: CASSIPSGGNTEAFF. The CDR3 DNA is TGTGCCAGTAGTATCCCCTCGGGGGGGAACACTGAAGCTTTCTTT.

J is TRBJ1-2 and V is TRBV7-6; D gene unclear. Looked up from germline, CDR1 is SGHVS and CDR2 is FNYEAQ. Trimming took 0 bases from V and 4 from J, leaving 12 bases between them. The CDR3 contains 15 residues. DNA of the CDR3: TGTGCCAGCAGCTTAGCGGGAGGAGGTGGCTATGGCTACACCTTC. Amino acid sequence: CASSLAGGGGYGYTF.